This TCR beta chain was observed in a study of blood T cell repertoires in COVID-19. Whole-study context: From the United States, Italy and Spain came samples of acute and convalescent COVID-19. Nucleic acid was either cDNA or gDNA, and it came from T cells, B-cell-depleted T cells, or PBMCs.

Authors' analysis steps: Estimates of nucleated cell counts were drawn from the amplification of reference gene primers. TCRdb's copy holds only in-frame clones and misses some; the assay was immunoSEQ multiplex PCR. V and J calls and clone size are as listed in that table; D and trimming were resolved from the DNA. The sample lists more than 85,000 clones; 65% to 90% were seen once. V lost 3 bases to trimming and J lost 5 bases; unmatched junction nucleotides: 9. Germline V CDR1 and CDR2: MNHEY, SVGEGT. The CDR3 is 16 amino acids. Sequenced material: peripheral blood. The clonotype comes from a man at least 80 years old with acute or convalescent COVID-19. The rearrangement uses TRBV6-2 or TRBV6-3 and TRBJ2-5; 10 bases agree with TRBD2. The CDR3 DNA sequence: TGTGCCAGCAGTTATCCGGCTAGCGGGAGCTTGGAGACCCAGTACTTC. Its protein is CASSYPASGSLETQYF.